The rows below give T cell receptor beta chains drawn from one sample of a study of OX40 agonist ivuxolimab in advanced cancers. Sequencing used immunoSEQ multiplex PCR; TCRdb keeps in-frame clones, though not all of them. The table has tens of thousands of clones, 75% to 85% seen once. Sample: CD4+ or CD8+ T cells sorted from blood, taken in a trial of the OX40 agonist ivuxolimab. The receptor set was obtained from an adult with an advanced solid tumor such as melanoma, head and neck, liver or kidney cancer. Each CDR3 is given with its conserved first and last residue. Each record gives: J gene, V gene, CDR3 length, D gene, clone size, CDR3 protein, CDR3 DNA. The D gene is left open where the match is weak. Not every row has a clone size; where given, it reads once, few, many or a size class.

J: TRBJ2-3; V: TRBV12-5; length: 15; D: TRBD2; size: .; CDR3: CASGLVAGGTDTQYF; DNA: TGTGCTAGTGGTTTGGTAGCGGGGGGAACAGATACGCAGTATTTT
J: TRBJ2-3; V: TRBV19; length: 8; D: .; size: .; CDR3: CAQDTQYF; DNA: TGTGCCCAAGATACGCAGTATTTT
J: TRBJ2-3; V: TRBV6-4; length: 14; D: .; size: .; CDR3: CASSEGSFTDTQYF; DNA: TGTGCCAGCAGTGAGGGGTCCTTCACAGATACGCAGTATTTT
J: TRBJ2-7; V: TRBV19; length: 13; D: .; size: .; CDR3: CATRAGFSYEQYF; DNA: TGTGCCACCCGTGCGGGGTTTTCCTACGAGCAGTACTTC
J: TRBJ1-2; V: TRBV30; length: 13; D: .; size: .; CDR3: CAWSVLGVDGYTF; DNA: TGTGCCTGGAGTGTACTCGGAGTGGATGGCTACACCTTC
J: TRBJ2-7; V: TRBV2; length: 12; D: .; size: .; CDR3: CASTNAVYEQYF; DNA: TGTGCCAGCACTAACGCAGTCTACGAGCAGTACTTC
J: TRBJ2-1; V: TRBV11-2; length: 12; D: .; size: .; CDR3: CASRIRNNEQFF; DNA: TGTGCCAGCCGAATTCGGAACAATGAGCAGTTCTTC
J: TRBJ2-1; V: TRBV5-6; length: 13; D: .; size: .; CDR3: CASSLVGDNEQFF; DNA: TGTGCCAGCAGCTTGGTGGGAGACAATGAGCAGTTCTTC
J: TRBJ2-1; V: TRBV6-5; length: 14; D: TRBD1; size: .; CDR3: CASKKTGDYNEQFF; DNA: TGTGCCAGCAAGAAAACAGGGGACTACAATGAGCAGTTCTTC
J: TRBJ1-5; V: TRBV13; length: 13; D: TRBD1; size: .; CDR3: CASSQGGDQPQHF; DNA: TGTGCCAGCAGCCAGGGGGGGGATCAGCCCCAGCATTTT
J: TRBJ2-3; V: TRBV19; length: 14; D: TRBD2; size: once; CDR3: CASSLAGEGDTQYF; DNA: TGTGCCAGTAGTCTAGCGGGAGAAGGAGATACGCAGTATTTT
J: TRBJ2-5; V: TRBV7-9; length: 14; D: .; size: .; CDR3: CASSPPRDQETQYF; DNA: TGTGCCAGCAGCCCGCCTAGAGACCAAGAGACCCAGTACTTC
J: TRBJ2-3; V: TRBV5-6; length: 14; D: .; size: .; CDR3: CASSFSSRTDTQYF; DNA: TGTGCCAGCAGCTTCTCTAGCCGCACAGATACGCAGTATTTT
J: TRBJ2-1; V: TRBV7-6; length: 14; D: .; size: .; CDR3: CASSFRGQGSEQFF; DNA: TGTGCCAGCAGCTTCCGGGGCCAGGGCAGTGAGCAGTTCTTC
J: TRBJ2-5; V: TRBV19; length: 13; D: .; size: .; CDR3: CASSTEGWETQYF; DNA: TGTGCCAGTAGTACCGAAGGGTGGGAGACCCAGTACTTC
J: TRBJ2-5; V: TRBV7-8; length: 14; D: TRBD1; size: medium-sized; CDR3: CASSPGQHWETQYF; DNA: TGTGCCAGCAGCCCGGGACAGCATTGGGAGACCCAGTACTTC
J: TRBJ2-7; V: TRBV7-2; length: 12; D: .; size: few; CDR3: CASSLPPYEQYF; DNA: TGTGCCAGCAGCTTACCACCCTACGAGCAGTACTTC
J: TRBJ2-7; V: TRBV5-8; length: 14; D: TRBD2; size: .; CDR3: CASSFGAGDYEQYF; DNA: TGTGCCAGCAGCTTTGGGGCGGGGGACTACGAGCAGTACTTC
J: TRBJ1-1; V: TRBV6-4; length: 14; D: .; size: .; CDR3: CASSEGGENTEAFF; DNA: TGTGCCAGCAGTGAGGGAGGAGAAAACACTGAAGCTTTCTTT
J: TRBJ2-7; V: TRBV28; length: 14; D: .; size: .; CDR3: CASSFGSRPHEQYF; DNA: TGTGCCAGCAGTTTCGGTTCCCGGCCCCACGAGCAGTACTTC
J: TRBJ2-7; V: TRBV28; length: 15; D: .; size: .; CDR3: CASSPSFSRHYEQYF; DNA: TGTGCCAGCAGTCCATCCTTCTCTAGACACTACGAGCAGTACTTC
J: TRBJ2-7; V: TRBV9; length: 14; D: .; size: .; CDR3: CASSPEPGAREQYF; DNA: TGTGCCAGCAGCCCAGAGCCGGGGGCTAGAGAGCAGTACTTC
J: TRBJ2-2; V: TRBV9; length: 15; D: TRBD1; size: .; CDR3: CASSDTHTGAGELFF; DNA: TGTGCCAGCAGCGACACCCACACAGGGGCCGGGGAGCTGTTTTTT
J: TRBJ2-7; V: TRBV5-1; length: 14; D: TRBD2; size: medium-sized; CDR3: CASSPGLAGYEQYF; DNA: TGCGCCAGCAGTCCTGGACTAGCGGGATACGAGCAGTACTTC
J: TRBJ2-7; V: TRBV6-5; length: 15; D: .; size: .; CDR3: CASSYGQPNSYEQYF; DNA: TGTGCCAGCAGTTACGGTCAGCCGAACTCCTACGAGCAGTACTTC
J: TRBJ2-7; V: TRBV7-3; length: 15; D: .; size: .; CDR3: CASSLISGPGYEQYF; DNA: TGTGCCAGCAGCTTAATAAGCGGGCCCGGTTACGAGCAGTACTTC
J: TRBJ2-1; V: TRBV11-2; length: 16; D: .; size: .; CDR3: CASTPTRGGLTDEQFF; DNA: TGTGCCAGCACCCCGACGAGGGGCGGACTTACCGATGAGCAGTTCTTC
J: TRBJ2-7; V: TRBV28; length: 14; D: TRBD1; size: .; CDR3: CAINERDRVSEQYF; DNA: TGTGCCATCAATGAACGGGACAGGGTATCCGAGCAGTACTTC
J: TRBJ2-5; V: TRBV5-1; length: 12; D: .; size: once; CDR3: CASSLVGETQYF; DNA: TGCGCCAGCAGCTTGGTAGGGGAGACCCAGTACTTC
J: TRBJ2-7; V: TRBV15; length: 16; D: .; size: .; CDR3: CATSRGLIGSSHEQYF; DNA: TGTGCCACCAGCAGAGGATTGATCGGGAGCTCCCACGAGCAGTACTTC
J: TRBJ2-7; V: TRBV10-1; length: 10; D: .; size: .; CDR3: CASSVCEQYF; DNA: TGCGCCAGCAGCGTTTGCGAGCAGTACTTC
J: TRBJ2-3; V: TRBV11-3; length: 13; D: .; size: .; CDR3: CASRDTYTDTQYF; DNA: TGTGCCAGCCGTGACACTTACACAGATACGCAGTATTTT
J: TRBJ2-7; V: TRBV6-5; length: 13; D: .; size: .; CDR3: CASSLQQGTEQYF; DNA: TGTGCCAGCAGTTTACAACAGGGAACCGAGCAGTACTTC
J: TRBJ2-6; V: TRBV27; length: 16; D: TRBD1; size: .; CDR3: CASSFLGTAGANVLTF; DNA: TGTGCCAGCAGTTTCCTCGGGACAGCTGGGGCCAACGTCCTGACTTTC
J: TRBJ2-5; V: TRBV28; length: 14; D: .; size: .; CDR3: CASSLGGSWETQYF; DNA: TGTGCCAGCAGTTTAGGGGGTTCGTGGGAGACCCAGTACTTC
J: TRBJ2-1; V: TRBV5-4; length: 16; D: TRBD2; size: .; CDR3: CASSHGGLAGGGEQFF; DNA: TGTGCCAGCAGCCACGGAGGACTAGCGGGAGGGGGGGAGCAGTTCTTC
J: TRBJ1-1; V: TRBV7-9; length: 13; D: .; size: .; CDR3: CASSLTGSTEAFF; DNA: TGTGCCAGCAGCTTAACAGGGTCAACTGAAGCTTTCTTT
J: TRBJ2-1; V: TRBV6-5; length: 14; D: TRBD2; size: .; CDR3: CASSYATSGNEQFF; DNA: TGTGCCAGCAGTTACGCGACTAGCGGCAATGAGCAGTTCTTC
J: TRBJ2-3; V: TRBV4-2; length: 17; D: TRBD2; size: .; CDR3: CASSLSGTSGRTDTQYF; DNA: TGTGCCAGCAGCCTATCCGGGACTAGCGGGAGGACAGATACGCAGTATTTT
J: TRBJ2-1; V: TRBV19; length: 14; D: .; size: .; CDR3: CASSITTGYNEQFF; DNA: TGTGCCAGTAGTATCACTACGGGTTACAATGAGCAGTTCTTC
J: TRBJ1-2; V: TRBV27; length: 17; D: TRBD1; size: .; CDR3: CASSLVSGQGGHYGYTF; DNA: TGTGCCAGCAGTTTAGTCTCTGGACAGGGGGGTCACTATGGCTACACCTTC
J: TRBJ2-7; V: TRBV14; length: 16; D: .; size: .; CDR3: CASSRPGHLTSYEQYF; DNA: TGTGCCAGCAGCCGTCCGGGACACCTGACCTCCTACGAGCAGTACTTC
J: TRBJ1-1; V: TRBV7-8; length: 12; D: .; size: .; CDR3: CASSLGSTEAFF; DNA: TGTGCCAGCAGCTTAGGGAGTACTGAAGCTTTCTTT
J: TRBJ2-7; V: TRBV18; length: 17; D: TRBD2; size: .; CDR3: CASSPRTRDREGFGQYF; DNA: TGTGCCAGCTCACCACGAACCCGGGACCGGGAGGGGTTCGGGCAGTACTTC
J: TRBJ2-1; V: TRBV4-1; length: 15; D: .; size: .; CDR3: CASSQEETENNEQFF; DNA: TGCGCCAGCAGCCAAGAGGAGACCGAAAACAATGAGCAGTTCTTC
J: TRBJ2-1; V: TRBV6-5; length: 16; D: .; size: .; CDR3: CASSYFHGEQRNEQFF; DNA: TGTGCCAGCAGTTACTTCCACGGGGAGCAACGCAATGAGCAGTTCTTC
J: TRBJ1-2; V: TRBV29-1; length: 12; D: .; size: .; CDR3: CSVEVTGGGYTF; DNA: TGCAGCGTTGAAGTCACCGGAGGGGGCTACACCTTC
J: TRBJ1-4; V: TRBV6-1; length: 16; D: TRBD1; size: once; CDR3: CASSEAPGQQNEKLFF; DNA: TGTGCCAGCAGTGAAGCGCCGGGACAGCAAAATGAAAAACTGTTTTTT
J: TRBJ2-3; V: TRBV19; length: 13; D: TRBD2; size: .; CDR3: CASSGLAVDTQYF; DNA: TGTGCCAGTAGTGGACTAGCAGTAGATACGCAGTATTTT
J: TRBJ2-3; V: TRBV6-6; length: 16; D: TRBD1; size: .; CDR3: CASSYSRQGATDTQYF; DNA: TGTGCCAGCAGTTACTCGAGACAGGGGGCCACAGATACGCAGTATTTT
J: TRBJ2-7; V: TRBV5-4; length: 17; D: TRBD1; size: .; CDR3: CASSQTGGAYVGYEQYF; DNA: TGTGCCAGCAGCCAGACAGGGGGCGCTTACGTTGGGTACGAGCAGTACTTC
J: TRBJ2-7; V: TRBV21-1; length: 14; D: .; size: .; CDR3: CASSVPDRGHEQYF; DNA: TGTGCCAGCAGCGTACCGGACAGGGGTCACGAGCAGTACTTC